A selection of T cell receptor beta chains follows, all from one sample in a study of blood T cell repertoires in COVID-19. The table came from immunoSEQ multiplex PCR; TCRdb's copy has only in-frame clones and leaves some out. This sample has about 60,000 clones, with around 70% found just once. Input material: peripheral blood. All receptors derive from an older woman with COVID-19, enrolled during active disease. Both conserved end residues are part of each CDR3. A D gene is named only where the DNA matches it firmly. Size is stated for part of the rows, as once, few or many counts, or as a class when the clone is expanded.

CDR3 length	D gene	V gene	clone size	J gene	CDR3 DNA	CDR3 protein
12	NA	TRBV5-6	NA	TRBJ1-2	TGTGCCAGCAGCCGGACATCCTATGGCTACACCTTC	CASSRTSYGYTF
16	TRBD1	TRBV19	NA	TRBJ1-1	TGTGCCAGTAGTATGCCCAGCCCAGGGGGTGGGTCTGAAGCTTTCTTT	CASSMPSPGGGSEAFF
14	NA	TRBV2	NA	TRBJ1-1	TGTGCCAGCAGGGAAAGACTGGTGAACACTGAAGCTTTCTTT	CASRERLVNTEAFF
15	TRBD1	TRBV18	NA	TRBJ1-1	TGTGCCAGCTCAACCGACAGGGGCGAGTACACTGAAGCTTTCTTT	CASSTDRGEYTEAFF
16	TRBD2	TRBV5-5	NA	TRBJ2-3	TGTGCCAGCAGCCGGGCCGGGGGGGTGAGCACAGATACGCAGTATTTT	CASSRAGGVSTDTQYF
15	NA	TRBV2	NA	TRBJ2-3	TGTGCCAGCAGTCCCGACACTCTCCGCACAGATACGCAGTATTTT	CASSPDTLRTDTQYF
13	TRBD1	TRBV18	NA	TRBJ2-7	TGTGCCAGCTCACCAGGGGACAGGGGCGAGCAGTACTTC	CASSPGDRGEQYF
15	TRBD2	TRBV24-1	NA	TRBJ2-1	TGTGCCACCAGTGATACCAGCGGGAGGGTCAATGAGCAGTTCTTC	CATSDTSGRVNEQFF
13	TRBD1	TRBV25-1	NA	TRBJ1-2	TGTGCCAGTTTTAGCAGACAGGGGGATGGCTACACCTTC	CASFSRQGDGYTF
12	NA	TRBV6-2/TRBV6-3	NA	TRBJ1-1	TGTGCCAGCAGTTGGAGGGGTACTGAAGCTTTCTTT	CASSWRGTEAFF
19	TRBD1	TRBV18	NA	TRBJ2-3	TGTGCCAGCTCACCATCCGGGACAGGGGGCGCCTCAGGCACAGATACGCAGTATTTT	CASSPSGTGGASGTDTQYF
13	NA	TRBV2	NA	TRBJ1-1	TGTGCCAGCACTTCACAAGTGAACACTGAAGCTTTCTTT	CASTSQVNTEAFF
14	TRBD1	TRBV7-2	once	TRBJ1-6	TGTGCCAGCAGCTTACAGGACAGGGGTTCACCCCTCCACTTT	CASSLQDRGSPLHF
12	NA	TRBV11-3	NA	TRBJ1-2	TGTGCCAGCAGCAGTAGAACCGTAGGCTACACCTTC	CASSSRTVGYTF
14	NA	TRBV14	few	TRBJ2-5	TGTGCCAGCAGCCAAGAAGTAGCGGAAGAGACCCAGTACTTC	CASSQEVAEETQYF
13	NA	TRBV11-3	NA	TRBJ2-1	TGTGCCAGCAGCCCAAGCGGTTGGGATGAGCAGTTCTTC	CASSPSGWDEQFF
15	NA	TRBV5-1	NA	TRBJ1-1	TGCGCCAGCAGCTTGGGTGGAGGGGAGAACACTGAAGCTTTCTTT	CASSLGGGENTEAFF
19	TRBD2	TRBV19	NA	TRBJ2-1	TGTGCCAGTAGCCCCCTCCCGGCACTAGCGGGGTCCTCCTACAATGAGCAGTTCTTC	CASSPLPALAGSSYNEQFF
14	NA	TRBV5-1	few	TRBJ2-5	TGCGCCAGCAGCTTGAGGGGGATAGGGGAGACCCAGTACTTC	CASSLRGIGETQYF
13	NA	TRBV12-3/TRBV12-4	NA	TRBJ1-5	TGTGCCAGCATCTACGGGGGGGGGCAGCCCCAGCATTTT	CASIYGGGQPQHF
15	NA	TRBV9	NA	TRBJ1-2	TGTGCCAGCAGCGTAGATGCCAGGGCGCACTATGGCTACACCTTC	CASSVDARAHYGYTF
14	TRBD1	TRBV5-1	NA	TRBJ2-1	TGCGCCAGCAGCACCGGGACAGGGGGAAATGAGCAGTTCTTC	CASSTGTGGNEQFF
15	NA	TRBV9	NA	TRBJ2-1	TGTGCCAGCAGCGGCTACCGGGACTTTCGGAATGAGCAGTTCTTC	CASSGYRDFRNEQFF
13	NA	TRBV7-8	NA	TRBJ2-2	TGTGCCAGCAGCGCCACGGGGGCCGGGGAGCTGTTTTTT	CASSATGAGELFF
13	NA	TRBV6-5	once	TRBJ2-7	TGTGCCAGCAGTTACTCGGAGGACTACGAGCAGTACTTC	CASSYSEDYEQYF
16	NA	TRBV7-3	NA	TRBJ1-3	TGTGCCAGCAGTCTCGCTGAAGATAGCTCTGGAAACACCATATATTTT	CASSLAEDSSGNTIYF
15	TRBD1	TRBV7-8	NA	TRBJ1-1	TGTGCCAGCAGCTTAGGCGGGACAGGGGGCTACGAAGCTTTCTTT	CASSLGGTGGYEAFF
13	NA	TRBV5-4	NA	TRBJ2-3	TGTGCCAGCAGCTTGGCTAGCACAGATACGCAGTATTTT	CASSLASTDTQYF
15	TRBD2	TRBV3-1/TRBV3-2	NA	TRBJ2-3	TGTGCCAGCGGTTCTCAGGGAGGGCCCACAGATACGCAGTATTTT	CASGSQGGPTDTQYF
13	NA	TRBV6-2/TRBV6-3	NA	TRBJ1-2	TGTGCCAGCAGCCCGGGGCGCGTCTATGGCTACACCTTC	CASSPGRVYGYTF
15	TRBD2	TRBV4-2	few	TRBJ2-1	TGTGCCAGCAGCTATAGACTAGCGGCTAACAATGAGCAGTTCTTC	CASSYRLAANNEQFF
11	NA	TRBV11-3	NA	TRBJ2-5	TGTGCGTCGGGGTTGCAAGAGACCCAGTACTTC	CASGLQETQYF
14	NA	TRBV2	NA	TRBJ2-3	TGTGCCAGCAGTGAAATTGGGCGCACAGATACGCAGTATTTT	CASSEIGRTDTQYF
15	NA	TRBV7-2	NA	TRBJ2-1	TGTGCCAGCAGCTTAGATCGGGGGTTCTACAATGAGCAGTTCTTC	CASSLDRGFYNEQFF
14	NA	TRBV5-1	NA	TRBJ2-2	TGCGCCAGCAGGAGGGGGTCCAGCACCGGGGAGCTGTTTTTT	CASRRGSSTGELFF
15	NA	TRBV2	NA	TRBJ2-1	TGTGCCAGCAGGAGGACACCCAGCTCCTACAATGAGCAGTTCTTC	CASRRTPSSYNEQFF
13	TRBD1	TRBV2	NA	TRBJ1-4	TGTGCCAGACAGGGGGGACCTAATGAAAAACTGTTTTTT	CARQGGPNEKLFF
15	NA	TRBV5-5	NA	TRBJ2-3	TGTGCCAGCAGCATGGGACTAGGGGGCACATATACGCAGTATTTT	CASSMGLGGTYTQYF
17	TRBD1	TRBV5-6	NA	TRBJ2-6	TGTGCCAGCAGCTTGCCAGGGGGCATGGGTGGGGCCAACGTCCTGACTTTC	CASSLPGGMGGANVLTF
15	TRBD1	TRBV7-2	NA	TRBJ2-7	TGTGCCAGCAGCTCTCGACAGGGATGGGCCTACGAGCAGTACTTC	CASSSRQGWAYEQYF
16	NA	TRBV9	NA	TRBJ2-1	TGTGCCAGCAGCGTTGGAGCGCAGAGCTCCTACAATGAGCAGTTCTTC	CASSVGAQSSYNEQFF
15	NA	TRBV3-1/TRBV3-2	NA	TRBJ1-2	TGTGCCAGCAGCCAAGACCCAGAGGATTTTTATGGCTACACCTTC	CASSQDPEDFYGYTF
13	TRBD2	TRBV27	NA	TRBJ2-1	TGTGCCAGCAGGGGGGGGCTAGCGGGAGGTCAGTTCTTC	CASRGGLAGGQFF
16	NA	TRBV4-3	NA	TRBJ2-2	TGCGCCAGCAGCCAAGACCGGACACTGAACACCGGGGAGCTGTTTTTT	CASSQDRTLNTGELFF
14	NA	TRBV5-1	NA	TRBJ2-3	TGCGCCAGCAGCTCAGGGGGGATCACAGATACGCAGTATTTT	CASSSGGITDTQYF
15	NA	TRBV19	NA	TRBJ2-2	TGTGCCAGTAGTCTTCAGGGAACCGACACCGGGGAGCTGTTTTTT	CASSLQGTDTGELFF
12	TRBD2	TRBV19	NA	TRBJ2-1	TGTGCCAGTAGTAGGACTAGCGGCAAGCAGTTCTTC	CASSRTSGKQFF
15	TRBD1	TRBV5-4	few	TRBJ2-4	TGTGCCAGCAGCTCCCAGGGGACAGCTAAAAACATTCAGTACTTC	CASSSQGTAKNIQYF
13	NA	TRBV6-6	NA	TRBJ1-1	TGTGCCAGCTACGGGGAGGGGCACACTGAAGCTTTCTTT	CASYGEGHTEAFF
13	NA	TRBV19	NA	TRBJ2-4	TGTGCCAGTAATGAGGTAGCCGAAAACATTCAGTACTTC	CASNEVAENIQYF
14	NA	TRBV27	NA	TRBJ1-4	TGTGCCAGCAGTTTGGGAGGGAGAGGAGAAAAACTGTTTTTT	CASSLGGRGEKLFF
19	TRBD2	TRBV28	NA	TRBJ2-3	TGTGCCAGCAGTTCTCCTCGGACTAGCGGGGGGGGAAGCACAGATACGCAGTATTTT	CASSSPRTSGGGSTDTQYF
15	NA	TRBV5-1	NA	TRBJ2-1	TGCGCCAGCAGCTCCTCCGGGACTGATTACAATGAGCAGTTCTTC	CASSSSGTDYNEQFF
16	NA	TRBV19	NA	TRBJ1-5	TGTGCCAGTAGTATTGGCGGGGGCAGGGGCAATCAGCCCCAGCATTTT	CASSIGGGRGNQPQHF
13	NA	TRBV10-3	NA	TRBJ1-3	TGTGCCAGCGTGACAGAGATTGGAAACACCATATATTTT	CASVTEIGNTIYF